Presented here are 4 T cell receptor beta chains from one specimen sequenced in a study of tumor-infiltrating lymphocytes in primary liver carcinoma. cDNA specific to TCR beta was made from 500 ng of total RNA, with a constant-region primer employed for priming. Modified slightly, ARM-PCR produced TCR beta libraries over three nested multiplex PCR rounds. Running around 9 cycles apiece, the first two PCR rounds relied on TRBV1-TRBV30 forward primers together with a C-beta reverse primer. TCRdb fed the multiplex PCR reads into MiXCR, producing one record per CDR3 protein. The sample consists of 90,000 to 150,000 distinct CDR3 sequences, roughly 70% of them appearing once. Total RNA and DNA came together from about 21-30 mg of bulk tissue without cell sorting. Sequenced input: tumor-adjacent normal liver tissue. Receptors originate from a woman aged 55-70 years with primary liver carcinoma and hepatitis B virus infection.

This clonotype is deemed medium-sized. The chain uses TRBV11-2 and TRBJ1-1; no clear D. The CDR3 has 12 amino acids. Germline values: CDR1 SGHAT, CDR2 FQNNGV. Trimming shortened V by 4 bases and J by 7 bases, and 10 bases separated the two germline ends. The CDR3 spells CASSSGGIEAFF. CDR3 coding DNA: TGTGCCAGCAGCTCTGGCGGGATTGAAGCTTTCTTT.

Concerning this clonotype itself: A junction end diverges from the germline sequence, so it may reflect a read error. The chain combines TRBV12-3 or TRBV12-4 with TRBJ2-1; no reliable D call. The CDR3 loop spans 11 amino acids. CDR3 in amino acids: CASIQNNAQFF. Written as DNA, the CDR3 is TGTGCCAGCATTCAAAACAATGCGCAGTTCTTC.

This clonotype was detected once. No conserved phenylalanine or tryptophan is present at the end of the CDR3, so a read error is the likely explanation. The chain carries TRBV6-6 and TRBJ2-4; TRBD1 might be the D (7 bases). Germline CDR1 is MNHNY and CDR2 is SVGAGI (reference sequence). The CDR3 runs to 19 residues. CDR3 sequence reads: CASSPTGAPILLAKDIQYL. CDR3 DNA sequence: TGTGCCAGCAGTCCCACAGGGGCCCCTATCCTACTAGCCAAAGACATTCAGTACTTA.

This clonotype showed up just once. One end of the junction varies from germline; a read error may be responsible. The DNA of the CDR3 is TGCAGCGTCCGACAGGGATCCTACGATGAGCAGTTTTTC. It translates to CSVRQGSYDEQFF. The chain joins TRBV29-1 to TRBJ2-1; 7 bases fit TRBD1. The CDR3 covers 13 residues. CDR1 and CDR2 from the germline V gene are SQVTM and ANQGSEA.